This paragraph reports one T cell receptor (beta chain). This CDR3 comprises 17 residues. The junction had 3 bases not matched to a gene; V was cut back by 2 bases and J by 4 bases. Germline V CDR1 and CDR2: MNHEY, SMNVEV (reference sequence). These data come from a study of control samples from healthy donors and cancer patients. Measured with immunoSEQ multiplex PCR; TCRdb has only the in-frame clones, and not every one. The sample consists of about 54,000 clones, almost 96% of them appearing once. Source material: blood. This sequence was found in a woman in her twenties or thirties in good health. The rearrangement links TRBV27 to TRBJ2-1, with TRBD2 matching 15 bases. CDR3 sequence reads: CASSLTGTSGRYNEQFF. The CDR3 nucleotides read TGTGCCAGCAGTTTAACCGGGACTAGCGGGAGGTACAATGAGCAGTTCTTC.